The clone carrying this TCR beta chain was seen many times. The sample is drawn from a study of T cells in Graves' hyperthyroidism and ophthalmopathy. CDR3 length equals 13 residues. Per the germline V gene, CDR1 is SNHLY and CDR2 is FYNNEI. Amplified regions were TCR beta CDR3 sequences from RNA transcripts. Initially, a first-round RT-PCR of the TCR CDR3 employed the HTBI primer set. Each CDR3 protein gets one entry after TCRdb re-called the multiplex PCR reads with MiXCR. In the table there are approximately 600,000 distinct CDR3 sequences, approximately 13% of which are singletons. Sequenced input: blood. V gene TRBV2 combines with J gene TRBJ2-2; D is unresolved. The receptor was isolated from a woman aged 25 to 39 with Graves' hyperthyroidism that later progressed to Graves' ophthalmopathy. DNA for the CDR3: TGTGTCCCCGGGTTGAGCGCCACCGGGGAGCTGTTTTTT. The encoded protein is CVPGLSATGELFF.